This entry is about one T cell receptor (beta chain). The time point denotes: persistent/refractory GD, antithyroid drugs over 5 years with positive TRAb. Isolated PBMC RNA provided the starting material for the TCR library. Germline-derived CDR1 and CDR2 are MNHNS and SASEGT. Trimming removed 6 bases from V and 6 bases from J, with 11 bases in between. The length of the CDR3 is 13 residues. The sample originates from a study of regulatory T cells in long-lasting Graves disease. Construction of the TCR beta libraries employed iRepertoire HTBI primers in conjunction with Arm-PCR of CDR3 regions. TCRdb re-called the multiplex PCR reads through MiXCR, storing one row per CDR3 protein. The sample holds 500,000 to 800,000 distinct CDR3 sequences, around 30% seen once.

The chain combines TRBV6-1 with TRBJ2-2; possible D gene TRBD2, 6 bases. The TCR comes from a female donor with Graves disease. Here the sequenced sample was peripheral blood mononuclear cells (PBMCs), taken when the disease was refractory, from a patient treated with antithyroid drugs. This CDR3 is CASRPGTAGELFF. Written as DNA, the CDR3 is TGTGCCAGCAGACCTGGGACTGCCGGGGAGCTGTTTTTT.